This T cell receptor beta chain was captured in a study of CD8+ T cells in alopecia areata. Study details: Treated patients were given oral tofacitinib, which was dosed at 5 to 10 mg twice daily. Patients remained on tofacitinib for 6 to 18 months and then went 6 months without it.

The investigators collected lesional scalp punch biopsies and peripheral blood from alopecia areata patients. Points from the study as a whole: Resident alphabeta T cells of normal skin are also sequenced in scalp samples. Lesional scalp exceeded normal scalp in clonality, especially in alopecia totalis/universalis.

Following extraction, RNA underwent reverse transcription to cDNA, which served as the sequencing template. Assay used: immunoSEQ multiplex PCR; TCRdb lists only in-frame clones, some missing. This sample has under 20,000 clones, with more than 50% found just once. In its sample, this clone ranks as medium-sized (0.01 to 0.1%). What it recognizes is unknown. The V gene's germline CDR1 is SGHTA and CDR2 FQGNSA. This CDR3 has 16 residues. V trimming: 5 bases; J trimming: 0 bases; junction bases outside the gene matches: 6. The origin of this receptor is a human donor with alopecia areata. The chain recombines TRBV7-2 with TRBJ2-2, with TRBD2 matching 7 bases. The sample in question was skin, obtained at week 0. The CDR3 reads CASSPRDYTNTGELFF. The CDR3 DNA reads as TGTGCCAGCAGCCCCCGGGACTACACGAACACCGGGGAGCTGTTTTTT.